These 30 T cell receptor beta chains were sequenced from one sample in a study of brain T cells in children with intractable seizures. Indicated time point: blood from clinic visit 5 months post-surgery; TSC patient then seizure free. This table comes from immunoSEQ multiplex PCR, and its TCRdb copy is limited to in-frame clones, with some not included. This repertoire shows around 340,000 clones, over 90% found once; its top ten account for 5.7%. This specimen was peripheral blood, taken roughly 5 months after surgery. These receptors originate from a boy in the first two years of life with tuberous sclerosis and intractable seizures.

The J gene is TRBJ1-1, the V gene TRBV10-1, with TRBD1 matching over 7 bases. V was pared by 2 bases and J by 0 bases, with 3 bases of the junction left unmatched. In germline, CDR1 is WNHNN, CDR2 SYGVQD (reference sequence). This CDR3 region has 15 residues. The CDR3: CASSEGTVMNTEAFF. CDR3 nucleotides: TGCGCCAGCAGTGAGGGGACAGTCATGAACACTGAAGCTTTCTTT.

The CDR3 sequence: CASTPAGGIPDTQYF. The CDR3 DNA sequence: TGTGCCAGCACCCCAGCGGGGGGTATCCCAGATACGCAGTATTTT. The J gene is TRBJ2-3, the V gene TRBV3-1 (or the pseudogene TRBV3-2); 9 nucleotides line up with TRBD2. Germline CDR1 and CDR2: LGHDT and YNNKEL (reference sequence). This CDR3 has 15 amino acids. J gave up 4 bases and V 7 bases, and 9 bases lay outside the gene matches.

The V and J genes are TRBV12-3 or TRBV12-4 and TRBJ1-5; D is undetermined. CDR3 size: 13 residues. V was clipped by 5 bases and J by 3 bases, with 8 bases between them. CDR3 in DNA: TGTGCCAGCAGTCCAGGAATCAATCAGCCCCAGCATTTT. Translated, it gives CASSPGINQPQHF.

The chain couples TRBV7-9 to TRBJ2-6; 11 positions agree with TRBD1. The junction had 6 bases not matched to a gene; V was cut back by 5 bases and J by 3 bases. Germline-derived CDR1 and CDR2 are SEHNR and FQNEAQ (reference sequence). The CDR3 loop spans 17 amino acids. The CDR3 DNA is TGTGCCAGCAGCCTTCCGGACAGGGGGCTTGGGGCCAACGTCCTGACTTTC. It is translated as CASSLPDRGLGANVLTF.

The gene calls are TRBV6-5 and TRBJ1-6; D remains ambiguous. Trimming removed 8 bases at V and 4 bases at J, with 6 bases between. This CDR3 has 12 amino acids. CDR1 is MNHEY, CDR2 SVGAGI, per germline. For the CDR3, the DNA is TGTGCCAGCGGGATTTATAATTCACCCCTCCACTTT. This translates into CASGIYNSPLHF.

The rearrangement uses TRBV19 and TRBJ2-7, with TRBD2 matching 10 bases. V shed 7 bases, J shed 2 bases, and the junction held 8 bases outside the gene matches. This CDR3 comprises 15 residues. From germline, CDR1 is LNHDA and CDR2 SQIVND (reference sequence). The CDR3 DNA reads as TGTGCCAGTACCCCCTCTAGCGGGAGTACCTACGAGCAGTACTTC. It encodes CASTPSSGSTYEQYF.

The J gene is TRBJ1-1, the V gene TRBV6-5, with 8 nucleotides matching TRBD1. CDR1 and CDR2 (germline): MNHEY, SVGAGI. The CDR3 totals 15 residues. The J segment lost 6 bases and the V segment lost 6 bases, leaving 12 bases of the junction unmatched. The CDR3 here is CASSDGQGGISEAFF. The CDR3 DNA reads as TGTGCCAGCAGCGATGGACAGGGAGGAATTTCTGAAGCTTTCTTT.

V is TRBV7-3 and J is TRBJ1-4; no definite D call. The CDR3 spans 17 residues. The ends were cut back, 0 bases at V and 3 bases at J, with 14 bases in the middle. Germline V gives CDR1 SGHTA, CDR2 FQGTGA. The CDR3 DNA reads TGTGCCAGCAGCTTAACGGAGAGGGAACCTCCTAATGAAAAACTGTTTTTT. Protein product: CASSLTEREPPNEKLFF.

This clone was observed a single time. The V and J genes are TRBV2 and TRBJ2-7; D unresolved. Trimming left V 4 bases short and J 0 bases short, with 7 bases between. The CDR3 runs 13 residues. CDR1 is SNHLY and CDR2 is FYNNEI in the germline V gene. In DNA, the CDR3 is TGTGCCAGCAGTGGACGGAACTCCTACGAGCAGTACTTC. Amino acid sequence: CASSGRNSYEQYF.

The chain employs TRBV7-8 and TRBJ2-2; no clear D gene. The CDR3 has 12 amino acids. Trimming shortened V by 5 bases and J by 6 bases, and 7 bases separated the two germline ends. The germline V gene encodes CDR1 SGHVS and CDR2 FQNEAQ. The CDR3 spells CASSTSSGELFF. The CDR3 bases are TGTGCCAGCAGCACGAGCTCCGGGGAGCTGTTTTTT.

The chain recombines TRBV6-5 with TRBJ2-7; D might be TRBD2 (5 bases). Trimming shortened V by 0 bases and J by 6 bases, and 12 bases separated the two germline ends. In germline, CDR1 is MNHEY, CDR2 SVGAGI. The CDR3 runs 14 residues. The CDR3 DNA sequence: TGTGCCAGCAGTTACTCGGAGGATTGGGGCGAGCAGTACTTC. Amino acid sequence: CASSYSEDWGEQYF.

The genes are TRBV5-4 and TRBJ2-2, with 12 bases lining up with TRBD2. This CDR3 has 17 amino acids. CDR1 is SGHNT and CDR2 is YYREEE in the germline V gene (reference sequence). The V and J ends lost 4 bases and 1 base, in that order; junction bases with no gene match: 5. CDR3 bases: TGTGCCAGCAGCCCGACTAGCGGGGGTCTGAACACCGGGGAGCTGTTTTTT. Protein sequence: CASSPTSGGLNTGELFF.

The count of this clone is one. The chain recombines TRBV9 with TRBJ2-3, with D unresolved. The ends were cut back, 0 bases at V and 1 base at J, with 9 bases in the middle. This CDR3 comprises 15 residues. Germline V CDR1 and CDR2: SGDLS, YYNGEE. This chain's CDR3 is CASSVEVAGTDTQYF. CDR3 nucleotides: TGTGCCAGCAGCGTAGAGGTAGCCGGCACAGATACGCAGTATTTT.

This chain links TRBV4-1 with TRBJ2-3; 14 bases agree with TRBD2. V gave up 2 bases and J gave up 2 bases; unmatched junction bases: 6. Germline V lookup: CDR1 MGHRA, CDR2 YSYEKL. The CDR3 totals 18 residues. In DNA form, the CDR3 reads TGCGCCAGCAGCCAAAGACTAGCGGGAGGGCTTTACACAGATACGCAGTATTTT. It specifies CASSQRLAGGLYTDTQYF.

The gene calls are TRBV6-5 and TRBJ1-1; D possibly corresponds to TRBD1 (6 bases). Trimming removed 6 bases from V and 1 base from J, with 15 bases in between. CDR1 and CDR2 (germline): MNHEY, SVGAGI. CDR3 length equals 15 residues. This CDR3 is CASSPDRGWNTEAFF. The CDR3 nucleotides read TGTGCCAGCAGCCCGGACAGAGGATGGAACACTGAAGCTTTCTTT.

This clone was observed once. V is TRBV19 and J is TRBJ2-3; 11 nucleotides agree with TRBD2. The V gene's germline CDR1 is LNHDA and CDR2 SQIVND (reference sequence). The CDR3 sequence is 16 residues long. V was pared by 4 bases and J by 6 bases, with 9 bases of the junction left unmatched. The CDR3 DNA reads as TGTGCCAGTAGTACCACTAGCGGGAGATGGGCGGATACGCAGTATTTT. This codes for CASSTTSGRWADTQYF.

The chain recombines TRBV9 with TRBJ2-2; D tentatively reads TRBD1 or TRBD2 (5 bases each). Germline loops: CDR1 SGDLS, CDR2 YYNGEE. V lost 4 bases to trimming and J lost 5 bases, with 21 bases between them. This CDR3 region has 17 residues. Here the CDR3 reads CASSPRLSRERTGELFF. As DNA, the CDR3 is TGTGCCAGCAGCCCTCGATTAAGCAGGGAGAGGACCGGGGAGCTGTTTTTT. The full variable domain, its missing parts supplied by reference TRBV9 and TRBJ2-2, is DSGVTQTPKHLITATGQRVTLRCSPRSGDLSVYWYQQSLDQGLQFLIQYYNGEERAKGNILERFSAQQFPDLHSELNLSSLELGDSALYFCASSPRLSRERTGELFFGEGSRLTVL.

The V and J genes are TRBV4-2 and TRBJ2-1; D is uncertain. Germline V gene lookup returns CDR1 LGHNA and CDR2 YNFKEQ. CDR3 length equals 15 residues. Between the trimmed V and J ends, which lost 0 bases and 4 bases, there was a span of 10 bases. DNA for the CDR3: TGTGCCAGCAGCCAAGATCCCGGCACATACAATGAGCAGTTCTTC. Translation gives CASSQDPGTYNEQFF.

This clone was counted once. The rearrangement links TRBV20-1 to TRBJ1-1; D unresolved. The V end lost 3 bases, the J end lost 0 bases, and 8 bases lay between the germline ends. The CDR3 is made up of 13 amino acids. The germline V gene encodes CDR1 DFQATT and CDR2 SNEGSKA (reference sequence). CDR3 residues: CSASLDLNTEAFF. The CDR3 nucleotides are TGCAGTGCTAGTTTGGACCTGAACACTGAAGCTTTCTTT.

The chain is built from TRBV11-2 and TRBJ2-7; 11 nucleotides align to TRBD2. Germline-derived CDR1 and CDR2 are SGHAT and FQNNGV. With V trimmed by 5 bases and J by 3 bases, 9 bases remained unmatched. The CDR3 length is 16 residues. The CDR3 here is CASSLVIAGGLYEQYF. The CDR3 DNA sequence: TGTGCCAGCAGCCTGGTTATAGCGGGGGGGCTCTACGAGCAGTACTTC.

This chain's CDR3 is CASSQEWGTGNEKLFF. The CDR3 bases are TGCGCCAGCAGCCAAGAATGGGGGACAGGGAATGAAAAACTGTTTTTT. This chain joins TRBV4-1 and TRBJ1-4, with 9 positions matching TRBD1. CDR3 length equals 16 residues. The ends lost 0 bases at V and 5 bases at J; junction bases unmatched: 4. From germline, CDR1 is MGHRA and CDR2 YSYEKL.

The rearrangement uses TRBV6-5 and TRBJ2-5; D call uncertain. In germline, CDR1 is MNHEY, CDR2 SVGAGI. Trimming left V 8 bases short and J 5 bases short, with 12 bases between. The CDR3 has 12 amino acids. CDR3 nucleotide sequence: TGTGCCAGCGGTCTTCGGTGGGAGACCCAGTACTTC. Amino acid sequence: CASGLRWETQYF.

CDR3 sequence reads: CASSGRAWGLGNTIYF. The DNA for the CDR3 is TGTGCCAGCAGTGGTCGTGCGTGGGGTTTAGGAAACACCATATATTTT. The rearrangement joins TRBV2 to TRBJ1-3; D ambiguous. Germline lookup yields CDR1 SNHLY and CDR2 FYNNEI. The CDR3 totals 16 residues. V lost 4 bases and J lost 4, with 17 bases in between.

V gene TRBV18 combines with J gene TRBJ2-7; the D gene is possibly TRBD1 (6 bases). The CDR3 has 15 amino acids. Per the germline V gene, CDR1 is KGHSH and CDR2 is LQKENI. With 4 bases removed from V and 2 bases from J, the gap between germline ends came to 15 bases. CDR3 DNA: TGTGCCAGCTCACAGATTCGGGACACCCCCTACGAGCAGTACTTC. Protein product: CASSQIRDTPYEQYF.

This clone was detected a few times. The V and J genes are TRBV6-4 and TRBJ2-1, with 13 bases aligning to TRBD2. This CDR3 comprises 15 residues. Losses at the gene ends were 2 bases for V and 6 bases for J; bases not matched to a gene: 1. Per germline, CDR1 MRHNA and CDR2 SNTAGT. The CDR3 region is CASSDTSGGANEQFF. The CDR3 DNA sequence: TGTGCCAGCAGTGACACTAGCGGGGGGGCCAATGAGCAGTTCTTC.

This sequence joins TRBV7-9 and TRBJ1-2; D may be TRBD1 (5 bases). CDR1 SEHNR and CDR2 FQNEAQ come from the germline V gene (reference sequence). This CDR3 comprises 16 residues. Trimming took 5 bases from V and 2 from J, leaving 18 bases between them. CDR3 sequence (DNA): TGTGCCAGCAGCCTAACGTGGGGGGATGCAAACTATGGCTACACCTTC. Its translation is CASSLTWGDANYGYTF.

This chain connects TRBV5-1 to TRBJ1-3; D perhaps matches TRBD1 (5 bases). V gave up 4 bases and J gave up 0 bases, with 14 bases separating them. The CDR3 sequence is 16 residues long. Germline lookup yields CDR1 SGHRS and CDR2 YFSETQ. CDR3 coding DNA: TGCGCCAGCAGCGGAGGGGAGGTATACTCTGGAAACACCATATATTTT. It encodes CASSGGEVYSGNTIYF.

The J gene is TRBJ1-1, the V gene TRBV30; D is uncertain. This CDR3 spans 14 amino acids. Germline CDR1 reads GTSNPN; CDR2 reads SVGIG (reference sequence). Between the trimmed V and J ends, which lost 2 bases and 0 bases, there was a span of 10 bases. DNA for the CDR3: TGTGCCTGGAGTTCGGGCAGGTTGAACACTGAAGCTTTCTTT. It translates to CAWSSGRLNTEAFF.

The rearrangement links TRBV6-5 to TRBJ1-4; 8 bases align to TRBD1. The V gene's germline CDR1 is MNHEY and CDR2 SVGAGI. This CDR3 comprises 14 residues. V trimming: 6 bases; J trimming: 7 bases; junction bases outside the gene matches: 7. Here the CDR3 reads CASSQDRVSEKLFF. CDR3 coding DNA: TGTGCCAGCAGCCAGGACAGGGTTAGTGAAAAACTGTTTTTT.

This rearrangement joins TRBV27 to TRBJ2-7; D possibly corresponds to TRBD1 (7 bases). Germline-derived CDR1 and CDR2 are MNHEY and SMNVEV (reference sequence). The CDR3 runs 16 residues. V gave up 6 bases and J gave up 6 bases, with 24 bases separating them. CDR3 coding DNA: TGTGCCAGCAGAATCAGGGGGACGGGGGATATGGGCGAGCAGTACTTC. Translation gives CASRIRGTGDMGEQYF.